Following are 20 T cell receptor beta chains from one sample sequenced in a study of cytomegalovirus exposure and HLA in healthy donors. The primer mix had 60 Vbeta and 13 Jbeta primers. Generated by immunoSEQ multiplex PCR, the TCRdb table keeps only in-frame clones and is missing some. Its clone listing holds more than 110,000 clones. Sequenced sample: PBMCs. The source is a middle-aged man in good health and CMV-seronegative.

V and J are TRBV7-2 and TRBJ1-5; 7 nucleotides match TRBD1. From germline, CDR1 is SGHTA and CDR2 FQGNSA. With 5 bases clipped from V and 2 bases from J, the junction kept 6 bases outside the gene matches. This CDR3 is 15 amino acids long. The CDR3 sequence is CASSPTGTGNQPQHF. CDR3 nucleotides: TGTGCCAGCAGCCCGACAGGGACGGGCAATCAGCCCCAGCATTTT.

The genes are TRBV9 and TRBJ2-3; 12 positions match TRBD2. The CDR3 covers 16 residues. Germline V lookup: CDR1 SGDLS, CDR2 YYNGEE. V was clipped by 4 bases and J by 4 bases; unmatched bases: 7. As DNA, the CDR3 is TGTGCCAGCAGCTCAAATCCTAGCGGGGGGGCAGATACGCAGTATTTT. It is translated as CASSSNPSGGADTQYF. The full variable domain, in which reference TRBV9 and TRBJ2-3 provide the parts outside the CDR3, is DSGVTQTPKHLITATGQRVTLRCSPRSGDLSVYWYQQSLDQGLQFLIQYYNGEERAKGNILERFSAQQFPDLHSELNLSSLELGDSALYFCASSSNPSGGADTQYFGPGTRLTVL.

Comment on this clone: This CDR3 is also generated by other DNA sequences in the sample. V gene TRBV10-1 combines with J gene TRBJ1-6; TRBD1 aligns across 9 bases. V shed 2 bases and J 9 bases; nucleotides not matched to a gene: 8. The CDR3 has 16 residues. The germline V gene encodes CDR1 WNHNN and CDR2 SYGVQD (reference sequence). CDR3 region: CASSEERQGEISPLHF. As DNA, the CDR3 is TGCGCCAGCAGTGAGGAAAGACAGGGGGAGATTTCACCCCTCCACTTT.

DNA for the CDR3: TGTGCCAGCAGTTACTCAGGGACAGATAGCAACTACGAGCAGTACTTC. This gives the protein CASSYSGTDSNYEQYF. The chain joins TRBV6-5 to TRBJ2-7; 7 bases map to TRBD1. The CDR3 runs 16 residues. V trimming: 0 bases; J trimming: 3 bases; junction bases outside the gene matches: 8. Germline assignment: CDR1 MNHEY and CDR2 SVGAGI.

This sequence joins TRBV7-6 and TRBJ1-5; D remains unclear. Germline V gives CDR1 SGHVS, CDR2 FNYEAQ. V lost 5 bases and J lost 0, with 11 bases in between. The CDR3 contains 15 residues. DNA for the CDR3: TGTGCCAGCAGCCGCGAGGGAAATAGCAATCAGCCCCAGCATTTT. Translation: CASSREGNSNQPQHF.

The V and J genes are TRBV6-6 and TRBJ1-4, with 9 bases matching TRBD1. This CDR3 spans 16 amino acids. Looked up from germline, CDR1 is MNHNY and CDR2 is SVGAGI (reference sequence). V shed 2 bases, J shed 8 bases, and the junction held 9 bases outside the gene matches. The CDR3, as DNA: TGTGCCAGCAGTTACCCCGTGAGACAGGGGGAGGAAAAACTGTTTTTT. Its translation: CASSYPVRQGEEKLFF.

The CDR3 nucleotides read TGCGCCAGCAGCTGGGGGGGTGATACGCAGTATTTT. Its translation: CASSWGGDTQYF. V and J are TRBV5-1 and TRBJ2-3, with TRBD2 matching 7 bases. This CDR3 is built from 12 residues. The trim removed 3 bases at V and 6 bases at J, leaving 1 base unmatched. Germline loops: CDR1 SGHRS, CDR2 YFSETQ. Combining the CDR3 with reference TRBV5-1 and TRBJ2-3 gives the whole variable domain KAGVTQTPRYLIKTRGQQVTLSCSPISGHRSVSWYQQTPGQGLQFLFEYFSETQRNKGNFPGRFSGRQFSNSRSEMNVSTLELGDSALYLCASSWGGDTQYFGPGTRLTVL.

The CDR3 DNA reads as TGTGCCAGTAGTCCCAGGGACAGGGGGCGATATAATTCACCCCTCCACTTT. Protein sequence: CASSPRDRGRYNSPLHF. V usage is TRBV19 and J usage is TRBJ1-6, with 12 bases identical to TRBD1. The CDR3 spans 17 residues. V trimming: 5 bases; J trimming: 4 bases; junction bases outside the gene matches: 6. The germline V gene has CDR1 LNHDA and CDR2 SQIVND (reference sequence).

The V gene is TRBV19, the J gene TRBJ2-5, with TRBD1 matching 7 bases. The CDR3 contains 16 residues. CDR1 is LNHDA, CDR2 SQIVND, per germline (reference sequence). V dropped 4 bases and J dropped 1; count of bases not matched to a gene: 9. DNA of the CDR3: TGTGCCAGTAGTACCTCCCCCGACAGGGTCCAAGAGACCCAGTACTTC. Translating gives CASSTSPDRVQETQYF. Full variable domain (remainder filled in from reference TRBV19 and TRBJ2-5): DGGITQSPKYLFRKEGQNVTLSCEQNLNHDAMYWYRQDPGQGLRLIYYSQIVNDFQKGDIAEGYSVSREKKESFPLTVTSAQKNPTAFYLCASSTSPDRVQETQYFGPGTRLLVL.

The chain's CDR3 is CASSDEGGETQYF. Written as DNA, the CDR3 is TGTGCCAGCAGCGATGAGGGGGGGGAGACCCAGTACTTC. The chain joins TRBV11-2 to TRBJ2-5; possibly TRBD2 for D (7 bases). With 5 bases removed from V and 5 bases from J, the gap between germline ends came to 12 bases. This CDR3 comprises 13 residues. Germline values: CDR1 SGHAT, CDR2 FQNNGV.

The chain has TRBV27 and TRBJ1-1; a possible D gene is TRBD1 (6 bases). The V end lost 2 bases, the J end lost 2 bases, and 12 bases lay between the germline ends. CDR1 and CDR2 from the germline V gene are MNHEY and SMNVEV (reference sequence). The CDR3 loop spans 15 amino acids. The CDR3 region is CASSLTTGLNTEAFF. The CDR3 DNA sequence: TGTGCCAGCAGTTTAACGACAGGTCTTAACACTGAAGCTTTCTTT.

The chain has TRBV5-1 and TRBJ1-2; D gene ambiguous. CDR3 length: 15 amino acids. CDR1 SGHRS and CDR2 YFSETQ come from the germline V gene. The germline V and J ends were trimmed by 2 bases and 3 bases, with 14 bases remaining between them. DNA of the CDR3: TGCGCCAGCAGCTTCAGTCCCGGGGTCGACTATGGCTACACCTTC. Residues: CASSFSPGVDYGYTF.

J is TRBJ2-7 and V is TRBV10-3; TRBD1 matches at 9 bases. V lost 6 bases and J lost 6; bases outside the gene matches: 6. Germline-derived CDR1 and CDR2 are ENHRY and SYGVKD. CDR3 size: 13 residues. The CDR3 coding sequence is TGTGCCATCAGGGTGACAGGGGGAGGCGAGCAGTACTTC. The encoded protein is CAIRVTGGGEQYF.

V is TRBV7-2 and J is TRBJ2-5; weak D call: TRBD2 (5 bases). V was pared by 4 bases and J by 0 bases, with 21 bases between. CDR1 is SGHTA and CDR2 is FQGNSA in the germline V gene. The CDR3 totals 18 residues. The CDR3 sequence: CASSSGALSTGNQETQYF. Here the CDR3 DNA reads TGTGCCAGCAGCTCCGGAGCCCTTTCGACGGGAAACCAAGAGACCCAGTACTTC.

This rearrangement joins TRBV29-1 to TRBJ2-1, with 8 nucleotides matching TRBD2. Germline CDR1 and CDR2: SQVTM and ANQGSEA. The CDR3 is 14 residues long. With 0 bases clipped from V and 5 bases from J, the junction kept 3 bases outside the gene matches. CDR3 coding DNA: TGCAGCGTTGAAGACGGGGGGGCAAACAATGAGCAGTTCTTC. It translates to CSVEDGGANNEQFF.

The V call is TRBV6-1, the J call TRBJ2-3; D might be TRBD2 (7 bases). Germline assignment: CDR1 MNHNS and CDR2 SASEGT. This CDR3 contains 13 residues. Between the trimmed V and J ends, which lost 4 bases and 4 bases, there was a span of 9 bases. The DNA of the CDR3 is TGTGCCAGCAGTGGGGGGGGCCCAGATACGCAGTATTTT. Residues: CASSGGGPDTQYF.

The genes are TRBV4-3 and TRBJ2-7; possibly TRBD2 for D (6 bases). Between the trimmed V and J ends, which lost 0 bases and 6 bases, there was a span of 9 bases. This CDR3 comprises 13 residues. Germline values: CDR1 LGHNA, CDR2 YSLEER. The CDR3, as DNA: TGCGCCAGCAGCCAAGAGGTCGGGGGCGAGCAGTACTTC. This sequence encodes CASSQEVGGEQYF.

V gene TRBV2 combines with J gene TRBJ2-5; D is ambiguous. Trimming took off 4 bases at V and 2 bases at J, with 2 bases between the two ends. Germline CDR1 reads SNHLY; CDR2 reads FYNNEI. This CDR3 comprises 11 residues. The CDR3 DNA reads as TGTGCCAGCAGTGCTCAAGAGACCCAGTACTTC. Translated: CASSAQETQYF.

The chain combines TRBV11-2 with TRBJ2-5, with TRBD2 identical over 7 bases. The CDR3 runs 14 residues. V lost 5 bases to trimming and J lost 4 bases; unmatched junction nucleotides: 7. Germline assignment: CDR1 SGHAT and CDR2 FQNNGV. CDR3 residues: CASSHRGRVETQYF. The DNA for the CDR3 is TGTGCCAGCAGCCATCGGGGGAGGGTAGAGACCCAGTACTTC.

The rearrangement links TRBV19 to TRBJ1-1; 8 bases are a match to TRBD1. After removal of 6 bases from V and 6 bases from J, the junction contained 9 bases not matched to a gene. The CDR3 is 14 amino acids. The germline CDR1 and CDR2 sequences are LNHDA and SQIVND (reference sequence). The CDR3, as DNA: TGTGCCAGTAGGCGGACAGGGAGAAAACCTGAAGCTTTCTTT. This translates into CASRRTGRKPEAFF.